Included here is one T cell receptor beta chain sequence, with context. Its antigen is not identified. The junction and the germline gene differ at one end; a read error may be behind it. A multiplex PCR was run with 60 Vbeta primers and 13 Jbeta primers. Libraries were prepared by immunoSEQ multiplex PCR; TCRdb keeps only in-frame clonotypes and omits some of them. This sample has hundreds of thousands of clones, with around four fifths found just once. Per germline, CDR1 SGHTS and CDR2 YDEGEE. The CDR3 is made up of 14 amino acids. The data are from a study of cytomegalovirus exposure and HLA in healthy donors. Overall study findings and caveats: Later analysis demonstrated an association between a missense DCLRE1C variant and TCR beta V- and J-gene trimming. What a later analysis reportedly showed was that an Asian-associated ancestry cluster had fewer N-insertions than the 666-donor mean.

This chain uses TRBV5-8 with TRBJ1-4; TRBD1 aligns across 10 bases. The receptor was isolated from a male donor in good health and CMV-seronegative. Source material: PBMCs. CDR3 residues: CASSPGQGGRKTVF. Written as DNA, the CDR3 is TGTGCCAGCAGCCCCGGACAGGGGGGGAGAAAAACTGTTTTT.